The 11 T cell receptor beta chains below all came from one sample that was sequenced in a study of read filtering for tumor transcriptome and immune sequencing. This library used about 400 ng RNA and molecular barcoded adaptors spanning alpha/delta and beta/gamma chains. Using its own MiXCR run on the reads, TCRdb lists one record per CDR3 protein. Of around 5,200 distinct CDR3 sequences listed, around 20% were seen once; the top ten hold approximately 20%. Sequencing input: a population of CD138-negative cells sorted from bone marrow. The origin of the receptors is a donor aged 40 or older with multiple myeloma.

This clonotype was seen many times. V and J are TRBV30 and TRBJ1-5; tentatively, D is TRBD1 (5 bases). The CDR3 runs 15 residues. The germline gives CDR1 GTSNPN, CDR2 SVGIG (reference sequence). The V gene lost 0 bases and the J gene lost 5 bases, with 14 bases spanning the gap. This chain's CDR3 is CAWSVPGQRDQPQHF. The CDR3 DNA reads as TGTGCCTGGAGTGTACCAGGGCAGAGAGATCAGCCCCAGCATTTT.

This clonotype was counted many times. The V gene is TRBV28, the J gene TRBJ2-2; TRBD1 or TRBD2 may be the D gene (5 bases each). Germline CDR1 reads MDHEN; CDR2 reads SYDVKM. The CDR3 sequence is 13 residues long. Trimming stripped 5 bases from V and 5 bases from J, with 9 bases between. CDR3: CASSLGETGELFF. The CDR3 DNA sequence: TGTGCCAGCAGTCTAGGGGAGACCGGGGAGCTGTTTTTT.

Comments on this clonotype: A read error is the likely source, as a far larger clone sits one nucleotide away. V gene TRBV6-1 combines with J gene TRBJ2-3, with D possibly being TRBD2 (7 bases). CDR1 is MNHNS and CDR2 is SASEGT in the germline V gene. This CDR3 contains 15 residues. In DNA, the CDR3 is TGTGCCCGCAGTCGCCGTGGGGGGGCGACGGATACGCAGTATTTT. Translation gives CARSRRGGATDTQYF.

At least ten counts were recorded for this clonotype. The CDR3 region is CSARVFGRGQDTQYF. CDR3 DNA sequence: TGCAGTGCTAGAGTGTTCGGCAGGGGGCAAGATACGCAGTATTTT. The J gene is TRBJ2-3, the V gene TRBV20-1; 8 bases align to TRBD1. In germline, CDR1 is DFQATT, CDR2 SNEGSKA (reference sequence). This CDR3 has 15 amino acids. The trim removed 1 base at V and 5 bases at J, leaving 8 bases unmatched.

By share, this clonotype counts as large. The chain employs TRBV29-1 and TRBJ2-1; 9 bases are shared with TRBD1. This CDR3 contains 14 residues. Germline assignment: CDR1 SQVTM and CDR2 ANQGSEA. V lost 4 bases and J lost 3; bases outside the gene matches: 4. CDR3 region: CSVGGQGIYNEQFF. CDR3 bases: TGCAGCGTTGGCGGACAGGGGATCTACAATGAGCAGTTCTTC.

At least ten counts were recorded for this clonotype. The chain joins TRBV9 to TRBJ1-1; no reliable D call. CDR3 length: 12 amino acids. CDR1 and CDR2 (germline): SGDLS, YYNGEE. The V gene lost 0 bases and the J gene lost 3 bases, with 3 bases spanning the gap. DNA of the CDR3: TGTGCCAGCAGCGTAGGGGACACTGAAGCTTTCTTT. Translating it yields CASSVGDTEAFF. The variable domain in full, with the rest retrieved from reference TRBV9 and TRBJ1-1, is DSGVTQTPKHLITATGQRVTLRCSPRSGDLSVYWYQQSLDQGLQFLIQYYNGEERAKGNILERFSAQQFPDLHSELNLSSLELGDSALYFCASSVGDTEAFFGQGTRLTVV.

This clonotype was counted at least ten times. CDR3 amino acids: CSARKNYPGLEMYNEQFF. The CDR3 nucleotides are TGCAGTGCTAGAAAAAATTATCCGGGACTAGAAATGTACAATGAGCAGTTCTTC. This chain connects TRBV20-1 to TRBJ2-1; 8 bases match TRBD2. This CDR3 contains 18 residues. CDR1 and CDR2 (germline): DFQATT, SNEGSKA (reference sequence). Trimming at V came to 2 bases and at J to 4 bases, leaving 16 bases not matched to a gene.

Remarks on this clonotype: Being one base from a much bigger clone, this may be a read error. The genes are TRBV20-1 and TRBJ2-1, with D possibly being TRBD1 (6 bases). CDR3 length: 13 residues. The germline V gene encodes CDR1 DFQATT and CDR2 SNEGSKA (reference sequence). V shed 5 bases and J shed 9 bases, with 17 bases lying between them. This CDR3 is CSAGGWLMSEQFF. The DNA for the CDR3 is TGCAGTGCTGGGGGCTGGCTAATGAGTGAGCAGTTCTTC.

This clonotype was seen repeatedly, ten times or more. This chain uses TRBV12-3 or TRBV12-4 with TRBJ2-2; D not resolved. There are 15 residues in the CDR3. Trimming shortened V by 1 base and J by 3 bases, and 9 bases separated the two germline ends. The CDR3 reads CASSLGSSHTGELFF. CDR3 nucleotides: TGTGCCAGCAGTTTAGGCAGTTCTCACACCGGGGAGCTGTTTTTT.

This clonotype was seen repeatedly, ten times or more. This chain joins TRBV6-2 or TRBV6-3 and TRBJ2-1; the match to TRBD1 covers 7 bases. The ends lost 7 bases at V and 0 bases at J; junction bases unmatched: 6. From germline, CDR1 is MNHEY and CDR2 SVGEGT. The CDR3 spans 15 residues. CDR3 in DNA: TGTGCCAGCACCTACGGGACAGACTCCTACAATGAGCAGTTCTTC. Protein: CASTYGTDSYNEQFF.

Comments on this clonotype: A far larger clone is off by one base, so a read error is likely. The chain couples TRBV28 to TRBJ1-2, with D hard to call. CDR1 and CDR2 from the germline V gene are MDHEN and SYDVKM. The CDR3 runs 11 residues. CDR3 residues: CASQVGYELYF. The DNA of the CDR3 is TGTGCCAGCCAAGTAGGGTACGAGCTGTACTTC.